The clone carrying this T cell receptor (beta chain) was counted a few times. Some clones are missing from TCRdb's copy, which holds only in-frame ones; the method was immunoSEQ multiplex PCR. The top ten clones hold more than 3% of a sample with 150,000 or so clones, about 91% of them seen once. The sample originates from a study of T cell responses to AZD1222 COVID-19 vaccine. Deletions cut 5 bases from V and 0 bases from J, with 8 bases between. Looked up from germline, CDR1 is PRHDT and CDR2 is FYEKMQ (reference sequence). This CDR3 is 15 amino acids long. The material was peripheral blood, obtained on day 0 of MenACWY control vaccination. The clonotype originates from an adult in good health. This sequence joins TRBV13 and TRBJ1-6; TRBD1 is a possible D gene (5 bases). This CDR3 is CASSPGGSYNSPLHF. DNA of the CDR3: TGTGCCAGCAGCCCGGGGGGCTCCTATAATTCACCCCTCCACTTT.